The 3 T cell receptor beta chains given below trace back to one sample, sequenced in a study of beta chain features in type 1 diabetes. Regarding the study as a whole: In every one of the four CD4+ subsets, TCRB CDR3s were moderately but significantly shorter in Type 1 diabetes patients.

Every bit of the isolated RNA underwent reverse transcription, so sequencing read expressed TCRB transcripts. Method: immunoSEQ multiplex PCR; TCRdb's copy keeps in-frame clones and lacks some. The sample lists hundreds of thousands of clones; 15% were seen once. Their antigen targets remain unknown. Material: naive CD4+ T cells from blood. The receptors stem from a young man with type 1 diabetes.

A few counts support this clone. The chain links TRBV21-1 to TRBJ2-3; the DNA was not compared with TRBD2, the D call given in the table. TRBV21-1 is shown as a pseudogene. This CDR3 contains 15 residues. The CDR3 spells CASTASGSSTDTQYF. Here the CDR3 DNA reads TGTGCCAGCACCGCTAGCGGGTCTAGCACAGATACGCAGTATTTT.

V usage is TRBV5-1 and J usage is TRBJ2-5, with a tentative D call TRBD2 (5 bases). V lost 0 bases to trimming and J lost 4 bases, with 10 bases between them. Per the germline V gene, CDR1 is SGHRS and CDR2 is YFSETQ. This CDR3 is 14 amino acids long. CDR3 nucleotides: TGCGCCAGCAGCTTGGAGGCGGGCAGAGAGACCCAGTACTTC. Translating gives CASSLEAGRETQYF.

This chain uses TRBV4-1 with TRBJ2-2; no definite D call. This CDR3 is built from 15 residues. Trimming cost V 4 bases and J 5 bases, with 14 bases left between them. The germline V gene has CDR1 MGHRA and CDR2 YSYEKL. CDR3 sequence: CASSPPSRGTGELFF. The CDR3 DNA follows: TGCGCCAGCAGCCCCCCCAGCCGCGGAACCGGGGAGCTGTTTTTT.